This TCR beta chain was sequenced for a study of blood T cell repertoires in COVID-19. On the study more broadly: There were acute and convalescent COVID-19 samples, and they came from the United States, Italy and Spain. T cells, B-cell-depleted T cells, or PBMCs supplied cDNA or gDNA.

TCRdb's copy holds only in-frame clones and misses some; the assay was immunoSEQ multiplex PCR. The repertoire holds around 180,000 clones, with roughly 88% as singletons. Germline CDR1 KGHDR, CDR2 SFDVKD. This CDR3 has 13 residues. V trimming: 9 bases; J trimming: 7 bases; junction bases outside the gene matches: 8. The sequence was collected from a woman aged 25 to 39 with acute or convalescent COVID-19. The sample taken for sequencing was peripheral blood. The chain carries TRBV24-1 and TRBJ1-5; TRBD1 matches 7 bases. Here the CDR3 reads CATQGQAGQPQHF. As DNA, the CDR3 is TGTGCCACCCAAGGACAGGCGGGACAGCCCCAGCATTTT.